This T cell receptor beta chain was captured by sequencing in a study of T cell repertoires in cytomegalovirus infection. Study as a whole: The authors used CMV epitopes that were HLA-C-restricted (recently identified) and HLA-B-restricted (well studied). Findings and limits, study-wide: Pooled public TCR beta family frequency picked out CMV carriers with the relevant HLA. Predominance within the ex vivo response was attributable to HLA-C-restricted CMV-specific TCR beta clonotypes.

TCRdb reanalysed the reads using MiXCR and keeps one entry per CDR3 protein. In the table there are some 200,000 distinct CDR3 sequences, around 35% of which are singletons. To note about this clonotype: Its antigen is undetermined.

The germline CDR1 and CDR2 sequences are MNHEY and SMNVEV (reference sequence). The CDR3 totals 18 residues. The ends were cut back, 3 bases at V and 2 bases at J, with 22 bases in the middle. The chain links TRBV27 to TRBJ1-1, with D possibly matching TRBD1 (6 bases). The receptor's source is a human donor in good health (CMV status not recorded). Some clones in this sample may be carry-over from other donors' samples. The sample consisted of CD8+ T cells from cultured PBMCs, taken from culture after CMV antigen stimulation. The CDR3 loop is CASSFGFFVLGANTEAFF. CDR3 in DNA: TGTGCCAGCAGTTTCGGTTTCTTCGTGTTGGGGGCCAACACTGAAGCTTTCTTT.